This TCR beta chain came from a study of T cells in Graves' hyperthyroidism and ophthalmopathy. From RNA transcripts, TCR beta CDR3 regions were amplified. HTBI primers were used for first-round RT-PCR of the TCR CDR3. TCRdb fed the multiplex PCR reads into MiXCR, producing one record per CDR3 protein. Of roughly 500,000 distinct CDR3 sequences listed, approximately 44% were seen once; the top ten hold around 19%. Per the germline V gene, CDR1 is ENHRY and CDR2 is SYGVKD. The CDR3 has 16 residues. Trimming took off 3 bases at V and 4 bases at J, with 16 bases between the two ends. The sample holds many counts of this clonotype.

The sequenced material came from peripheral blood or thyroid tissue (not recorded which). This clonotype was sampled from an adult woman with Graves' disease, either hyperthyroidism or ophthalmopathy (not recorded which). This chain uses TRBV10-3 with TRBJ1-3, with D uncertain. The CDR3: CAISDISQPSGNTIYF. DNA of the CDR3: TGTGCCATCAGTGATATTTCGCAACCTTCGGGAAACACCATATATTTT.